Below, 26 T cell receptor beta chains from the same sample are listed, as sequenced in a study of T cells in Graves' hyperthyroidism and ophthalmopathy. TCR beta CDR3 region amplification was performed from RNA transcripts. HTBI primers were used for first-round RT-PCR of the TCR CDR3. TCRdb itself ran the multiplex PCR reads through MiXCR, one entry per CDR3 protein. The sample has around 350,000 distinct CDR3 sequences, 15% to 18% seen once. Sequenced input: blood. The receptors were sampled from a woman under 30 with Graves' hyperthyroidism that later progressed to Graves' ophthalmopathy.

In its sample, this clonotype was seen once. The CDR3 reads CASNPGHQTSYNEQFF. CDR3 in DNA: TGTGCCAGCAACCCGGGACATCAGACTAGCTACAATGAGCAGTTCTTC. The chain couples TRBV12-3 or TRBV12-4 to TRBJ2-1; D is possibly TRBD1 or TRBD2 (6 bases each). Trimming stripped 7 bases from V and 3 bases from J, with 19 bases between. The CDR3 is made up of 16 amino acids.

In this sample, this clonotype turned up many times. In nucleotides, the CDR3 is TGTGCCAGCAGCTTAGCAGGCCAAGCGGGAGGATGGGGTGCGCATACGCAGTATTTT. It codes for CASSLAGQAGGWGAHTQYF. The rearrangement uses TRBV7-2 and TRBJ2-3, with 9 bases matching TRBD2. Germline-derived CDR1 and CDR2 are SGHTA and FQGNSA. Trimming at V came to 0 bases and at J to 7 bases, leaving 17 bases not matched to a gene. The CDR3 runs to 19 residues.

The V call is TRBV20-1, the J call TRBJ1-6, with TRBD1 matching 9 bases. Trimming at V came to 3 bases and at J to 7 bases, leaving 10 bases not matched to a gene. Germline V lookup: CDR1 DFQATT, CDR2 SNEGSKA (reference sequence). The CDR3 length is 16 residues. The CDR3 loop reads CSARRARGTGNSPLHF. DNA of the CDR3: TGCAGTGCTAGGAGGGCGCGCGGGACAGGGAATTCACCCCTCCACTTT.

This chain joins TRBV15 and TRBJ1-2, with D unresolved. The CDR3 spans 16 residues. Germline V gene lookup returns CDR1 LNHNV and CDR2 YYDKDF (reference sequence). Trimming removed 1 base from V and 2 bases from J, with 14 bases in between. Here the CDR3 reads CATSRVGNIKNYGYTF. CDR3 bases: TGTGCCACCAGCAGAGTAGGGAATATTAAAAACTATGGCTACACCTTC.

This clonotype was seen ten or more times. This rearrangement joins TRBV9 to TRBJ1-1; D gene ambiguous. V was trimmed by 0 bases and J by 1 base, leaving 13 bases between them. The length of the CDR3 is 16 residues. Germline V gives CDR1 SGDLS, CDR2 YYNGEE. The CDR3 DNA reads TGTGCCAGCAGCGTAGATGAGGGCAGCAGGAACACTGAAGCTTTCTTT. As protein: CASSVDEGSRNTEAFF. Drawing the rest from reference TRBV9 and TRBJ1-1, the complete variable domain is DSGVTQTPKHLITATGQRVTLRCSPRSGDLSVYWYQQSLDQGLQFLIQYYNGEERAKGNILERFSAQQFPDLHSELNLSSLELGDSALYFCASSVDEGSRNTEAFFGQGTRLTVV.

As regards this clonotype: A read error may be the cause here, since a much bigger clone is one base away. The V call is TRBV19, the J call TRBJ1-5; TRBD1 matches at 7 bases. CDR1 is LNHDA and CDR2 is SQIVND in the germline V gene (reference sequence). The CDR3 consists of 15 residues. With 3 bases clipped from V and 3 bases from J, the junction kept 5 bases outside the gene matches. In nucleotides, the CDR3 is TGTGCCAGTAGTATCGGACAGGAGGCCAATCAGCCCCAGCATTTT. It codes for CASSIGQEANQPQHF.

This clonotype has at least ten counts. In nucleotides, the CDR3 is TGTGCCAGCAGTTTGGAGGCTATCTCCTACAATGAGCAGTTCTTC. It specifies CASSLEAISYNEQFF. The chain is built from TRBV28 and TRBJ2-1, with D possibly TRBD2 on 5 matching bases. Trimming left V 3 bases short and J 0 bases short, with 9 bases between. Germline CDR1 reads MDHEN; CDR2 reads SYDVKM. This CDR3 spans 15 amino acids.

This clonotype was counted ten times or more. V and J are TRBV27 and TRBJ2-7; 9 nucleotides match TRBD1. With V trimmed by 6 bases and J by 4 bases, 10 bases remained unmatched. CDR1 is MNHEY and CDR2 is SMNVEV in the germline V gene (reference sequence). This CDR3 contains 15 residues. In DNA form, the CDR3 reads TGTGCCAGCAGCTCACCGGGACAGGGTCTTTACGAGCAGTACTTC. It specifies CASSSPGQGLYEQYF.

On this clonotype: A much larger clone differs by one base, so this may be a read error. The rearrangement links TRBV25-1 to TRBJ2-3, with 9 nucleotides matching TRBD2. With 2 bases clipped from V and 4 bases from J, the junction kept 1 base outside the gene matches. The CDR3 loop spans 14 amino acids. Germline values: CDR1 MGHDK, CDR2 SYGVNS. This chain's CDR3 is CASSEAGGADTQYF. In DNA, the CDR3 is TGTGCCAGCAGTGAAGCGGGAGGGGCAGATACGCAGTATTTT.

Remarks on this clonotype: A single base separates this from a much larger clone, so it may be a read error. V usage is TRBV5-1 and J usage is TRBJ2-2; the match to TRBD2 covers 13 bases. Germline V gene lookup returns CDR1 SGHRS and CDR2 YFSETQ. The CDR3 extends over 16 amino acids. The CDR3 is CASSYGLAGVSGEPFF. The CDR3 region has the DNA TGCGCCAGCAGCTATGGACTAGCGGGAGTGTCTGGGGAGCCGTTTTTT.

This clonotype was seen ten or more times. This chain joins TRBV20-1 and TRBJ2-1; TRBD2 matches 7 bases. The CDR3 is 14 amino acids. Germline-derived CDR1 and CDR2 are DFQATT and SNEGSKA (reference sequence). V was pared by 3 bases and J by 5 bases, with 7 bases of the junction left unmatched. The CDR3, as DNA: TGCAGTGCTAGCCTACCTAGCGGAAACAATGAGCAGTTCTTC. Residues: CSASLPSGNNEQFF.

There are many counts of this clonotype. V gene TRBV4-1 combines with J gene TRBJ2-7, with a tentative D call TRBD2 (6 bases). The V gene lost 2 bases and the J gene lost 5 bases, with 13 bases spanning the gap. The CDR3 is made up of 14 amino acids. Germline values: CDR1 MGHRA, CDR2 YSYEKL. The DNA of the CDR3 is TGCGCCAGCAGCCAAAGGGGACTTCACAACGAGCAGTACTTC. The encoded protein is CASSQRGLHNEQYF.

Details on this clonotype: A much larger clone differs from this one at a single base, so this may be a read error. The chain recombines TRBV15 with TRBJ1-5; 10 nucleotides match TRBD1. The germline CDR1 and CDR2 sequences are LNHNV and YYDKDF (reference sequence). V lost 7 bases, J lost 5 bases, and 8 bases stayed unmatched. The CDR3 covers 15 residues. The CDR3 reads CATNSGDRGDQPQHF. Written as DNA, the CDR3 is TGTGCCACCAACAGTGGGGACAGGGGTGATCAGCCCCAGCATTTT.

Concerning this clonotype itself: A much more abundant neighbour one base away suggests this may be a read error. The CDR3 here is CAISQVFEYEQYF. The CDR3 DNA is TGTGCCATCAGCCAAGTCTTCGAATACGAGCAGTACTTC. The chain joins TRBV12-3 or TRBV12-4 to TRBJ2-7; D not certain. The CDR3 has 13 residues. V was shortened by 10 bases and J by 4 bases, with 17 bases between the two germline ends.

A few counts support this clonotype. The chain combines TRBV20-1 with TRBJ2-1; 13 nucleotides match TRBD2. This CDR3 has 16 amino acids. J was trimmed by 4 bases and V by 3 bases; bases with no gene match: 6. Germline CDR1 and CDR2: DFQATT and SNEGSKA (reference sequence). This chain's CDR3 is CSARIPTSGGYNEQFF. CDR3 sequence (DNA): TGCAGTGCTAGGATACCGACTAGCGGGGGGTACAATGAGCAGTTCTTC.

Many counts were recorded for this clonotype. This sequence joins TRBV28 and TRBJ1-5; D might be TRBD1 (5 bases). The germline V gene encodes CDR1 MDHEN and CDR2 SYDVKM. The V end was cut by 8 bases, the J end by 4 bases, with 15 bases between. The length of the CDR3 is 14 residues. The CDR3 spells CASEAGGPNQPQHF. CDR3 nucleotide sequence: TGTGCCAGCGAAGCGGGGGGTCCAAATCAGCCCCAGCATTTT.

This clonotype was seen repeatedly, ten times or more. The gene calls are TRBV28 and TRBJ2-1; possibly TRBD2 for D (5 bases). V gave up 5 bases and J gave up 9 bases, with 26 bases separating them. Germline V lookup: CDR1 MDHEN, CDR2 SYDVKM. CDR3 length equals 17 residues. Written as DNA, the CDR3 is TGTGCCAGCAGTCTCACGGCCGCCTATAAGGAAGGAGGTGAGCAGTTCTTC. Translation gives CASSLTAAYKEGGEQFF.

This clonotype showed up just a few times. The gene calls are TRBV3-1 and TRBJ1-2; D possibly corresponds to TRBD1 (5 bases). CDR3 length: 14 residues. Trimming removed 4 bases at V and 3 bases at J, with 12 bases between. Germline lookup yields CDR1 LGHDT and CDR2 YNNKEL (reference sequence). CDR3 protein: CASSLPGMDYGYTF. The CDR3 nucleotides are TGTGCCAGCAGCCTTCCAGGGATGGACTATGGCTACACCTTC.

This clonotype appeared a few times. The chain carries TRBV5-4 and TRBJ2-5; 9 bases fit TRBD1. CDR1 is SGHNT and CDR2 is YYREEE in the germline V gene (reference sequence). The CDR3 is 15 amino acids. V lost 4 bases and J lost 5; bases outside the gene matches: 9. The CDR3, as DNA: TGTGCCAGCAGCCTGACGACAGGGGGGCCGGAGACCCAGTACTTC. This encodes CASSLTTGGPETQYF.

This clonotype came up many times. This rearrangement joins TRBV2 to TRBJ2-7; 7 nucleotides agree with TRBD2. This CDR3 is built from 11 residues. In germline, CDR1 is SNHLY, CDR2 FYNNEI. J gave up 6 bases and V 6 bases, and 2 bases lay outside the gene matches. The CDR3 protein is CASRGGFEQYF. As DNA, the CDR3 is TGTGCCAGCAGGGGAGGGTTCGAGCAGTACTTC.

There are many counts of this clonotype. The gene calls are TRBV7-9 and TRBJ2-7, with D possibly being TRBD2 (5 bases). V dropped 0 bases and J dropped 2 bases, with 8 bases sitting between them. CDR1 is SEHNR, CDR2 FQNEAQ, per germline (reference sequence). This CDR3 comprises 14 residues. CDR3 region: CASSLASGTYEQYF. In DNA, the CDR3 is TGTGCCAGCAGCTTAGCCTCGGGGACCTACGAGCAGTACTTC.

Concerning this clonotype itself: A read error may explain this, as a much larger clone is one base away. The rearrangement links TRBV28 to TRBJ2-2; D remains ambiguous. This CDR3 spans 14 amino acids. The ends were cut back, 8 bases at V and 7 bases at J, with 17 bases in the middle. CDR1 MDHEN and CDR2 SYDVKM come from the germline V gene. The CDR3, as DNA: TGTGCCAGCGCCGCTGAGCGATTGGACGGGGAGCTGTTTTTT. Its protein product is CASAAERLDGELFF.

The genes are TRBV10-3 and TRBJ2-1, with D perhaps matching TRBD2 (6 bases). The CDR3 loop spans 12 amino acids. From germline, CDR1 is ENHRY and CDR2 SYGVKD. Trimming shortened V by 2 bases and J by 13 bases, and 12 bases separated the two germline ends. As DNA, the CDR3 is TGTGCCATCAGTGAGACGGGAGTTCCTCAGTTCTTC. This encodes CAISETGVPQFF.

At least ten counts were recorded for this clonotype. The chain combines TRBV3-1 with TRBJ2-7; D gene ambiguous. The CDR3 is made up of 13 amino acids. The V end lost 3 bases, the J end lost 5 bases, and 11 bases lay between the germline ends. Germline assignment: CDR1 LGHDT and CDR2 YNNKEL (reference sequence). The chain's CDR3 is CASSQRQLNEQYF. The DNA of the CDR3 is TGTGCCAGCAGCCAGAGGCAGCTAAACGAGCAGTACTTC.

The DNA of the CDR3 is TGTGCCAGCAGTTTTGTACCGGAGGGAAGAAGGGAGACCCAGTACTTC. Amino acids: CASSFVPEGRRETQYF. V gene TRBV6-2 or TRBV6-3 combines with J gene TRBJ2-5; D might be TRBD2 (6 bases). The V gene's germline CDR1 is MNHEY and CDR2 SVGEGT. V dropped 4 bases and J dropped 5 bases, with 20 bases sitting between them. The CDR3 has 16 amino acids.

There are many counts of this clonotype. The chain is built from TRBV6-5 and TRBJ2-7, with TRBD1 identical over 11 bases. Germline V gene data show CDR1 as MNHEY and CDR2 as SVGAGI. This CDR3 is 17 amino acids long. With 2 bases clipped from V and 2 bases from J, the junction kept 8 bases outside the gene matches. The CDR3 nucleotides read TGTGCCAGCAGTTACGTCAAGGGACAGGGGGTGACCTACGAGCAGTACTTC. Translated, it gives CASSYVKGQGVTYEQYF.